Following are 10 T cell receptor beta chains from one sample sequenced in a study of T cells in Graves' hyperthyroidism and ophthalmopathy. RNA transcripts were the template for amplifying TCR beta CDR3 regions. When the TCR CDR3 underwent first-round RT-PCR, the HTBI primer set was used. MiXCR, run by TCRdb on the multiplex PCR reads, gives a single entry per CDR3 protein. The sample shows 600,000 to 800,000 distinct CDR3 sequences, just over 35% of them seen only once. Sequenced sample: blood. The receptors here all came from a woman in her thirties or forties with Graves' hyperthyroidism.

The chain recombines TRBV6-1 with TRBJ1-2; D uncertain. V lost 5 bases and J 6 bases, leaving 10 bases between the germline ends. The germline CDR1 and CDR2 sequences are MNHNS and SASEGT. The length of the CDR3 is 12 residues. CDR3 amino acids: CASSRRKDGYTF. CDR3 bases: TGTGCCAGCAGTCGAAGGAAAGATGGCTACACCTTC.

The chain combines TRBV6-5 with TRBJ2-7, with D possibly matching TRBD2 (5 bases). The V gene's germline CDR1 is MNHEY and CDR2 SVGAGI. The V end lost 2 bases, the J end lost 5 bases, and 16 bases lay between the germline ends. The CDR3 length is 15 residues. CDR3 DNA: TGTGCCAGCAGTTACGACGGTGAGGGAATACACGAGCAGTACTTC. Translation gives CASSYDGEGIHEQYF.

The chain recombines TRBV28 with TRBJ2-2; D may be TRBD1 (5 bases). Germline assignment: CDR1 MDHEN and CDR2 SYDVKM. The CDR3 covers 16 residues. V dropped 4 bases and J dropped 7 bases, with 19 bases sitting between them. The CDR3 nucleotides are TGTGCCAGCAGTTCCCTCCGGGCAGGGCGCTACGGGGAGCTGTTTTTT. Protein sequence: CASSSLRAGRYGELFF.

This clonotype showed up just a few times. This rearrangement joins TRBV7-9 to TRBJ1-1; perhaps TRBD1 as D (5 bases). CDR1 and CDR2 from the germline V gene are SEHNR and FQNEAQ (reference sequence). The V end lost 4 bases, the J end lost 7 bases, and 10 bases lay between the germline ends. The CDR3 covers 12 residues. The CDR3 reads CASSSGLGEAFF. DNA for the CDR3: TGTGCCAGCAGCTCGGGACTGGGTGAAGCTTTCTTT.

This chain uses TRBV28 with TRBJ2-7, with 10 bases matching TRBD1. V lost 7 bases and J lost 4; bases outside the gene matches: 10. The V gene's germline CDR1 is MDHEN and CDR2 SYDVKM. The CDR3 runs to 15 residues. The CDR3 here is CASTDTPGQGYEQYF. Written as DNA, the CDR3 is TGTGCCAGCACCGATACCCCGGGACAGGGGTACGAGCAGTACTTC.

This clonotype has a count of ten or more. The CDR3 sequence is CSVVEFGRTGELFF. Written as DNA, the CDR3 is TGCAGCGTTGTCGAGTTTGGACGTACCGGGGAGCTGTTTTTT. The chain joins TRBV29-1 to TRBJ2-2; D is unclear. CDR3 length: 14 residues. With 4 bases removed from V and 5 bases from J, the gap between germline ends came to 14 bases. Germline CDR1 SQVTM, CDR2 ANQGSEA.

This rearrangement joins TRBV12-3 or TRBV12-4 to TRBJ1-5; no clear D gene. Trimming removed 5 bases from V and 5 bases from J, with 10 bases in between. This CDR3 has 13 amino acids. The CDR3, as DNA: TGTGCCAGCAGTCCTAATTTCGATCAGCCCCAGCATTTT. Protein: CASSPNFDQPQHF.

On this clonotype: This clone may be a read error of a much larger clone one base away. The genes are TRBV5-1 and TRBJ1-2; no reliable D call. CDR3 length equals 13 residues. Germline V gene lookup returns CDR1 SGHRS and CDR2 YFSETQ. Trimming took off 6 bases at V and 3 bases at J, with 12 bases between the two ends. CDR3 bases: TGCGCCAGCAACTTTCACCCTTACTATGGCTACACCTTC. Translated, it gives CASNFHPYYGYTF.

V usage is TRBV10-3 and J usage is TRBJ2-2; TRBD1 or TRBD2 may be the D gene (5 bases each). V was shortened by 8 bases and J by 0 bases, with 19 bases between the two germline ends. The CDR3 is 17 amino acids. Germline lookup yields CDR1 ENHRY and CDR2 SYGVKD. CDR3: CAISFGWGRSNTGELFF. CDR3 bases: TGTGCCATCTCATTCGGGTGGGGACGATCGAACACCGGGGAGCTGTTTTTT.

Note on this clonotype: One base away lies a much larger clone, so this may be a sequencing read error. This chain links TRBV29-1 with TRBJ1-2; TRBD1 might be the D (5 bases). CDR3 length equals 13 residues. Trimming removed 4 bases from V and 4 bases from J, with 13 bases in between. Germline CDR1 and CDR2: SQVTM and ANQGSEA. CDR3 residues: CSVVGAGIYGYTF. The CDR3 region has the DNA TGCAGCGTTGTAGGAGCAGGGATCTATGGCTACACCTTC.